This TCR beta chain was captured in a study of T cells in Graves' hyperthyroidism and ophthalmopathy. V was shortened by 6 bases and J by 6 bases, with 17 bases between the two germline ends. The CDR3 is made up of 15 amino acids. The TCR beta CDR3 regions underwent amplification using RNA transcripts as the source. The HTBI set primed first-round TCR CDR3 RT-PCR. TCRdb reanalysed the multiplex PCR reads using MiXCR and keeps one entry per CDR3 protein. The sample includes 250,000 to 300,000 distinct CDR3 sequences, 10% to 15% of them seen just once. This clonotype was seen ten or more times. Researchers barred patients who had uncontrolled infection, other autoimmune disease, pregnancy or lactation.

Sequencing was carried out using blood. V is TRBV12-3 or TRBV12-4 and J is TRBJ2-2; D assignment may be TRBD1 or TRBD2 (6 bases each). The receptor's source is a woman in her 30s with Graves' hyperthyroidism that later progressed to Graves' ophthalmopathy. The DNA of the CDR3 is TGTGCCAGCAGGGGCGGGACATCAGCGTCCGGGGAGCTGTTTTTT. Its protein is CASRGGTSASGELFF.